These 5 T cell receptor beta chains share one sample of origin, sequenced in a study of T cell responses to AZD1222 COVID-19 vaccine. The table came from immunoSEQ multiplex PCR; TCRdb's copy has only in-frame clones and leaves some out. The sample consists of about 150,000 clones, about nine tenths of them appearing once. Sequenced material: peripheral blood, taken on day 0 of MenACWY control vaccination. Source of these receptors: an adult in good health.

This clone has just one count. The rearrangement uses TRBV9 and TRBJ1-5; the D is unclear. Germline lookup yields CDR1 SGDLS and CDR2 YYNGEE. This CDR3 comprises 15 residues. V lost 0 bases and J lost 1, with 8 bases in between. CDR3 nucleotides: TGTGCCAGCAGCGTAGGGGGAACGAGCAATCAGCCCCAGCATTTT. This codes for CASSVGGTSNQPQHF.

V and J are TRBV28 and TRBJ2-1; D call uncertain. The germline gives CDR1 MDHEN, CDR2 SYDVKM. The CDR3 runs to 14 residues. Trimming took off 7 bases at V and 0 bases at J, with 10 bases between the two ends. CDR3 residues: CASTQLSSYNEQFF. For the CDR3, the DNA is TGTGCCAGCACCCAGTTGAGCTCCTACAATGAGCAGTTCTTC. Based on the CDR3 plus reference TRBV28 and TRBJ2-1, the full variable domain is DVKVTQSSRYLVKRTGEKVFLECVQDMDHENMFWYRQDPGLGLRLIYFSYDVKMKEKGDIPEGYSVSREKKERFSLILESASTNQTSMYLCASTQLSSYNEQFFGPGTRLTVL.

This chain joins TRBV28 and TRBJ1-6; 9 positions agree with TRBD1. After removal of 6 bases from V and 2 bases from J, the junction contained 5 bases not matched to a gene. The CDR3 totals 16 residues. The germline CDR1 and CDR2 sequences are MDHEN and SYDVKM. The CDR3 is CASRRQGGTYNSPLHF. DNA of the CDR3: TGTGCCAGCAGGAGACAGGGGGGGACCTATAATTCACCCCTCCACTTT.

The rearrangement joins TRBV4-2 to TRBJ1-4, with 8 positions matching TRBD1. J lost 0 bases, V lost 4 bases, and 4 bases had no gene match. The CDR3 extends over 16 amino acids. Germline V gene data show CDR1 as LGHNA and CDR2 as YNFKEQ. CDR3 coding DNA: TGTGCCAGCAGCCGACTACAGGGGGCAACTAATGAAAAACTGTTTTTT. It is translated as CASSRLQGATNEKLFF.

J is TRBJ2-7 and V is TRBV10-1; D remains ambiguous. Trimming cost V 0 bases and J 4 bases, with 16 bases left between them. This CDR3 is 16 amino acids long. Germline V lookup: CDR1 WNHNN, CDR2 SYGVQD (reference sequence). The CDR3 here is CASSESRHSLRYEQYF. DNA of the CDR3: TGCGCCAGCAGTGAGTCCAGGCACTCCCTCCGTTACGAGCAGTACTTC.